This is a list of T cell receptor beta chains from one sample in a study of blood T cells in healthy people across ages. TCRdb reprocessed the 5' RACE reads with MiXCR, giving one entry per CDR3 protein. The table lists some 1.5 million distinct CDR3 sequences, over 25% of them singletons. Specimen: blood. These receptors were obtained from a woman in her 30s in good health. Each CDR3 is given with its conserved first and last residue. A D gene is named only where the DNA matches it firmly. A row's size may be missing; if present it is once, few, many or a size class.

v_call	j_call	clone_size	d_call	cdr3_aa	cdr3_nt
TRBV10-2	TRBJ1-1	few	-	CASSELETEAFF	TGCGCCAGCAGTGAGTTAGAGACTGAAGCTTTCTTT
TRBV27	TRBJ2-7	many	-	CASSPVGAGTYEQYF	TGTGCCAGCAGCCCCGTTGGGGCCGGCACCTACGAGCAGTACTTC
TRBV5-1	TRBJ2-1	many	-	CASSLDTDEQFF	TGCGCCAGCAGCTTGGACACCGATGAGCAGTTCTTC
TRBV20-1	TRBJ2-7	many	-	CSARLTGPGLFYEQYF	TGCAGTGCTAGACTCACCGGACCGGGACTGTTCTACGAGCAGTACTTC
TRBV7-2	TRBJ2-1	few	TRBD2	CASSLAERTSGNSEQFF	TGTGCCAGCAGCTTAGCGGAGAGGACTAGCGGGAACAGTGAGCAGTTCTTC
TRBV12-3/TRBV12-4	TRBJ1-5	few	-	CASKFGGENQPQHF	TGTGCCAGCAAATTTGGCGGGGAGAATCAGCCCCAGCATTTT
TRBV3-1	TRBJ1-2	-	-	CASSSNTWGPEGYGYTF	TGTGCCAGCAGCTCAAATACCTGGGGGCCGGAGGGCTATGGCTACACCTTC
TRBV15	TRBJ2-7	many	-	CATSTTSGVVTYEQYF	TGTGCCACCAGCACCACCTCAGGGGTGGTAACCTACGAGCAGTACTTC
TRBV28	TRBJ2-1	-	-	CASRRAGSYNEQFF	TGTGCCAGCAGGCGGGCAGGCTCCTACAATGAGCAGTTCTTC
TRBV20-1	TRBJ2-3	once	-	CSATLARGQRVTQYF	TGCAGTGCTACCCTCGCGCGGGGGCAGAGGGTTACGCAGTATTTT
TRBV9	TRBJ1-6	-	TRBD1	CASSASTGGNSPLHF	TGTGCCAGCAGCGCCTCGACAGGGGGCAATTCACCCCTCCACTTT
TRBV20-1	TRBJ2-1	-	-	CSARDVGLLGSYNEQFF	TGCAGTGCTAGAGATGTAGGACTCTTGGGGTCCTACAATGAGCAGTTCTTC
TRBV20-1	TRBJ2-1	-	TRBD2	CSAYPGLAGGLSNEQFF	TGCAGTGCTTACCCCGGACTAGCGGGGGGGCTGTCTAATGAGCAGTTCTTC
TRBV20-1	TRBJ1-2	-	-	CSAPEHRVHTF	TGCAGTGCCCCCGAGCACAGGGTCCACACCTTC
TRBV18	TRBJ2-7	many	TRBD2	CASSPGGSSYEQYF	TGTGCCAGCTCGCCTGGCGGGAGCTCCTACGAGCAGTACTTC
TRBV28	TRBJ2-7	-	TRBD2	CASSSQRGARYEQYF	TGTGCCAGCAGTTCGCAGCGGGGGGCACGATACGAGCAGTACTTC
TRBV7-2	TRBJ2-7	many	TRBD2	CASSLEEGTSGGYEQYF	TGTGCCAGCAGCTTAGAGGAGGGGACTAGCGGGGGTTACGAGCAGTACTTC
TRBV15	TRBJ2-1	-	-	CATRGWGDRSYNEQFF	TGTGCCACCAGGGGATGGGGGGACCGCTCCTACAATGAGCAGTTCTTC
TRBV6-6	TRBJ1-1	few	-	CPSSDVATEAFF	TGTCCCAGCAGTGATGTGGCCACTGAAGCTTTCTTT
TRBV20-1	TRBJ2-3	-	TRBD2	CSAWGTRYSTDTQYF	TGCAGTGCCTGGGGGACTAGATATAGCACAGATACGCAGTATTTT
TRBV2	TRBJ1-6	-	-	CASRREGPGGRNSPLHF	TGTGCCAGCAGACGAGAGGGACCTGGAGGTAGAAATTCACCCCTCCACTTT
TRBV2	TRBJ1-5	few	-	CASSGITNQPQHF	TGTGCCAGCAGCGGTATTACCAATCAGCCCCAGCATTTT
TRBV10-3	TRBJ1-4	-	-	CAISEGPPGSGLFF	TGTGCCATCAGTGAAGGTCCCCCCGGGTCGGGGCTGTTTTTT
TRBV11-2	TRBJ2-7	-	TRBD1	CASSFRTGGSEQYF	TGTGCCAGCAGCTTTAGGACAGGGGGTAGCGAGCAGTACTTC
TRBV7-9	TRBJ1-4	-	TRBD1	CASSPGGDPSEKLFF	TGTGCCAGCAGCCCAGGGGGGGATCCTAGTGAAAAACTGTTTTTT
TRBV3-1	TRBJ2-1	-	-	CASSQAILNNEQFF	TGTGCCAGCAGCCAAGCTATATTAAACAATGAGCAGTTCTTC
TRBV29-1	TRBJ2-7	many	-	CSVQGGLYEQYF	TGCAGCGTTCAAGGGGGGCTCTACGAGCAGTACTTC
TRBV2	TRBJ2-4	few	-	CASSDGLDSLKNIQYF	TGTGCCAGCAGTGACGGACTTGACTCTCTCAAAAACATTCAGTACTTC
TRBV12-3/TRBV12-4	TRBJ1-1	few	-	CASGPHGPNTEAFF	TGTGCCAGCGGTCCCCACGGACCTAACACTGAAGCTTTCTTT
TRBV5-1	TRBJ2-1	few	-	CASSLATNDEQFF	TGCGCCAGCAGCTTGGCGACAAACGATGAGCAGTTCTTC
TRBV12-3/TRBV12-4	TRBJ2-5	many	TRBD1	CASSSRTGVEETQYF	TGTGCCAGCAGCTCCAGGACAGGAGTCGAGGAGACCCAGTACTTC
TRBV20-1	TRBJ2-1	few	-	CSAYSGPSSYNEQFF	TGCAGTGCTTACAGCGGGCCGAGCTCCTACAATGAGCAGTTCTTC
TRBV6-5	TRBJ2-1	-	TRBD1	CASSYSGQTNEQFF	TGTGCCAGCAGTTACTCGGGACAGACCAATGAGCAGTTCTTC
TRBV3-1	TRBJ2-4	few	TRBD1	CASSRTGGTGQWGIQYF	TGTGCCAGCAGCCGTACTGGTGGGACAGGGCAGTGGGGCATTCAGTACTTC
TRBV10-1	TRBJ2-3	few	TRBD2	CASSELGGGGTDTQYF	TGCGCCAGCAGTGAGTTGGGCGGGGGGGGCACAGATACGCAGTATTTT
TRBV7-2	TRBJ2-7	-	-	CACSLAQNNEQYF	TGTGCCTGCAGCTTAGCGCAGAACAATGAGCAGTACTTC
TRBV29-1	TRBJ1-2	few	-	CSVDRGVDGYTF	TGCAGCGTTGATAGGGGGGTAGATGGCTACACCTTC
TRBV20-1	TRBJ2-4	-	TRBD1	CSAPGQAKNIQYF	TGCAGTGCCCCGGGACAGGCAAAAAACATTCAGTACTTC
TRBV10-3	TRBJ2-3	many	TRBD1	CATGQGKITDTQYF	TGTGCCACCGGACAGGGAAAAATAACAGATACGCAGTATTTT
TRBV5-1	TRBJ1-2	few	-	CASTWGESLSGYTF	TGCGCCAGCACCTGGGGGGAATCCTTGAGCGGCTACACCTTC
TRBV7-2	TRBJ2-4	-	TRBD2	CASRPGTSGNKNIQYF	TGTGCCAGCAGGCCAGGGACTAGCGGGAATAAAAACATTCAGTACTTC
TRBV29-1	TRBJ1-2	many	-	CSAKVQGSEHGYTF	TGCAGCGCTAAGGTTCAGGGGAGTGAGCATGGCTACACCTTC
TRBV15	TRBJ1-1	-	-	CATSRDPEGLNTEAFF	TGTGCCACCAGCAGAGATCCGGAGGGCTTGAACACTGAAGCTTTCTTT
TRBV12-3/TRBV12-4	TRBJ1-5	few	-	CASSHGRTQHF	TGTGCCAGCAGCCACGGGAGGACCCAGCATTTT
TRBV29-1	TRBJ2-7	few	TRBD2	CSVGAGPPYEQYF	TGCAGCGTTGGAGCGGGGCCCCCCTACGAGCAGTACTTC
TRBV24-1	TRBJ2-1	few	-	CATSDRTASYNEQFF	TGTGCCACCAGTGACCGAACGGCGTCCTACAATGAGCAGTTCTTC
TRBV6-5	TRBJ2-5	-	-	CASSTDNSQETQYF	TGTGCCAGCAGTACAGACAATTCCCAAGAGACCCAGTACTTC
TRBV6-4	TRBJ2-3	-	TRBD2	CASSPGTSAKDTQYF	TGTGCCAGCAGCCCCGGGACTAGCGCTAAAGATACGCAGTATTTT
TRBV5-5	TRBJ1-1	few	-	CASSLTREGTEAFF	TGTGCCAGCAGCTTGACCAGGGAGGGCACTGAAGCTTTCTTT
TRBV2	TRBJ2-5	many	-	CASRSSGETQYF	TGTGCCAGCCGGTCTAGTGGAGAGACCCAGTACTTC
TRBV20-1	TRBJ2-1	-	-	CSARLGSRDEQFF	TGCAGTGCTAGATTGGGTAGCAGGGATGAGCAGTTCTTC